The 32 T cell receptor beta chains below come from one sample, sequenced in a study of control samples from healthy donors and cancer patients. Data came from immunoSEQ multiplex PCR; TCRdb stores just in-frame clones and leaves some out. This repertoire shows about 69,000 clones, 84% found once; its top ten account for about 3.1%. Sequencing input: PBMCs. The receptors shown here come from a woman aged 45-65 years with lung cancer.

The rearrangement uses TRBV14 and TRBJ1-2; D unresolved. CDR3 length: 14 amino acids. CDR1 SGHDN and CDR2 FVKESK come from the germline V gene. Trimming removed 3 bases at V and 2 bases at J, with 10 bases between. The CDR3 region is CASSQVYSNYGYTF. CDR3 coding DNA: TGTGCCAGCAGCCAGGTCTACAGCAACTATGGCTACACCTTC.

The chain employs TRBV3-1 (or the pseudogene TRBV3-2) and TRBJ1-5; D gene ambiguous. V lost 4 bases, J lost 5 bases, and 9 bases lay in between. Germline assignment: CDR1 LGHDT and CDR2 YNNKEL (reference sequence). There are 13 residues in the CDR3. The CDR3 sequence: CASSRGTHQPQHF. CDR3 in DNA: TGTGCCAGCAGCCGGGGAACGCATCAGCCCCAGCATTTT.

This clone has a single count. J is TRBJ2-3 and V is TRBV29-1; TRBD1 might be the D (6 bases). V lost 0 bases and J lost 7, with 17 bases in between. The CDR3 loop spans 15 amino acids. The germline gives CDR1 SQVTM, CDR2 ANQGSEA. Here the CDR3 reads CSVEEVQGAGNTQYF. The CDR3 bases are TGCAGCGTTGAAGAGGTACAGGGAGCCGGAAATACGCAGTATTTT.

The chain joins TRBV19 to TRBJ1-2; 7 bases agree with TRBD1. After removal of 2 bases from V and 8 bases from J, the junction contained 5 bases not matched to a gene. This CDR3 is 13 amino acids long. CDR1 and CDR2 from the germline V gene are LNHDA and SQIVND (reference sequence). The CDR3 DNA is TGTGCCAGTAGTATAACAGGGGCTGGGGGCTACACCTTC. Translated, it gives CASSITGAGGYTF.

To note about this clone: The same CDR3 arises from other DNA sequences in this sample as well. This chain links TRBV18 with TRBJ1-1; perhaps TRBD1 as D (5 bases). The CDR3 consists of 13 residues. Germline lookup yields CDR1 KGHSH and CDR2 LQKENI. The germline V and J ends were trimmed by 6 bases and 1 base, with 9 bases remaining between them. The CDR3 DNA reads as TGTGCCAGCTCCCCGGGGCGGAACACTGAAGCTTTCTTT. Its protein product is CASSPGRNTEAFF.

This clone was picked up one time. The V gene is TRBV18, the J gene TRBJ2-5, with 8 bases matching TRBD1. V lost 3 bases to trimming and J lost 4 bases; unmatched junction nucleotides: 4. The CDR3 consists of 14 residues. The germline CDR1 and CDR2 sequences are KGHSH and LQKENI. The CDR3 sequence: CASSPLQGGETQYF. CDR3 bases: TGTGCCAGCTCACCTCTACAGGGGGGAGAGACCCAGTACTTC.

The rearrangement joins TRBV28 to TRBJ1-5; no clear D gene. Trimming pared 4 bases from V and 6 bases from J, leaving 7 bases between. This CDR3 is 12 amino acids long. Per germline, CDR1 MDHEN and CDR2 SYDVKM. CDR3 in amino acids: CASSSISQPQHF. For the CDR3, the DNA is TGTGCCAGCAGTTCCATTAGTCAGCCCCAGCATTTT.

This clone has a single count. DNA for the CDR3: TGCGCCAGCAGCTTTAGGGGGAGTAATACTGAAGCTTTCTTT. This encodes CASSFRGSNTEAFF. V gene TRBV5-1 combines with J gene TRBJ1-1; D perhaps matches TRBD1 (6 bases). Germline lookup yields CDR1 SGHRS and CDR2 YFSETQ. The V end was cut by 2 bases, the J end by 5 bases, with 13 bases between. The CDR3 is 14 amino acids.

The rearrangement links TRBV18 to TRBJ1-1; maybe TRBD1 (5 bases). This CDR3 has 11 amino acids. Trimming left V 3 bases short and J 8 bases short, with 7 bases between. The germline gives CDR1 KGHSH, CDR2 LQKENI. CDR3 in DNA: TGTGCCAGCTCACCTGAGGGGGAAGCTTTCTTT. Its protein product is CASSPEGEAFF.

The chain is built from TRBV5-1 and TRBJ2-7, with a tentative D call TRBD1 (6 bases). Germline CDR1 is SGHRS and CDR2 is YFSETQ. The CDR3 has 12 residues. V lost 2 bases and J lost 5, with 8 bases in between. CDR3 nucleotide sequence: TGCGCCAGCAGCTTCCAGGGGAACGAGCAGTACTTC. This encodes CASSFQGNEQYF.

The chain carries TRBV11-2 and TRBJ1-2; D is unclear. The CDR3 runs to 13 residues. The V gene's germline CDR1 is SGHAT and CDR2 FQNNGV. The V and J ends lost 0 bases and 5 bases respectively, with 7 bases between them. The CDR3 loop is CASSLDLVYGYTF. CDR3 nucleotide sequence: TGTGCCAGCAGCTTAGATCTTGTATATGGCTACACCTTC.

This rearrangement joins TRBV10-3 to TRBJ2-2, with a tentative D call TRBD1 (6 bases). V lost 3 bases and J 1 base, leaving 9 bases between the germline ends. The germline CDR1 and CDR2 sequences are ENHRY and SYGVKD. CDR3 length: 15 residues. CDR3 DNA sequence: TGTGCCATCAGTGATTTAGGGGGGAACACCGGGGAGCTGTTTTTT. Its translation is CAISDLGGNTGELFF.

J is TRBJ1-3 and V is TRBV28; D gene uncertain. Germline values: CDR1 MDHEN, CDR2 SYDVKM. The CDR3 covers 13 residues. The ends were cut back, 6 bases at V and 1 base at J, with 7 bases in the middle. CDR3 nucleotide sequence: TGTGCCAGCAGCAACCCTTCTGGAAACACCATATATTTT. It translates to CASSNPSGNTIYF.

The rearrangement links TRBV28 to TRBJ1-2; D is unresolved. Germline V gene data show CDR1 as MDHEN and CDR2 as SYDVKM. This CDR3 has 12 amino acids. V lost 5 bases to trimming and J lost 1 base, with 5 bases between them. The CDR3 DNA is TGTGCCAGCAGTGGGATTAACTATGGCTACACCTTC. This encodes CASSGINYGYTF.

This CDR3 is CASSFSGTGGFEQFF. DNA for the CDR3: TGCGCCAGCAGCTTTTCCGGGACAGGGGGATTTGAGCAGTTCTTC. The genes are TRBV5-1 and TRBJ2-1; TRBD1 agrees at 11 bases. CDR3 length: 15 amino acids. Germline CDR1 is SGHRS and CDR2 is YFSETQ. V lost 2 bases and J lost 9; bases outside the gene matches: 7. Full variable domain (outside the CDR3, taken from reference TRBV5-1 and TRBJ2-1): KAGVTQTPRYLIKTRGQQVTLSCSPISGHRSVSWYQQTPGQGLQFLFEYFSETQRNKGNFPGRFSGRQFSNSRSEMNVSTLELGDSALYLCASSFSGTGGFEQFFGPGTRLTVL.

The V gene is TRBV7-9, the J gene TRBJ2-7, with unresolved D. The V end was cut by 5 bases, the J end by 3 bases, with 14 bases between. Germline-derived CDR1 and CDR2 are SEHNR and FQNEAQ (reference sequence). The CDR3 totals 14 residues. Here the CDR3 DNA reads TGTGCCAGCAGCCCAGTGGGATCCCTCTACGAGCAGTACTTC. This translates into CASSPVGSLYEQYF.

The chain links TRBV5-1 to TRBJ1-3; no clear D. The CDR3 has 13 amino acids. Germline CDR1 is SGHRS and CDR2 is YFSETQ. The germline V and J ends were trimmed by 0 bases and 3 bases, with 4 bases remaining between them. The CDR3 loop is CASSLGGGNTIYF. Written as DNA, the CDR3 is TGCGCCAGCAGCTTGGGAGGTGGAAACACCATATATTTT.

V and J are TRBV6-2 or TRBV6-3 and TRBJ2-1; D gene uncertain. The CDR3 sequence is 17 residues long. Germline assignment: CDR1 MNHEY and CDR2 SVGEGT. V lost 2 bases to trimming and J lost 0 bases, with 14 bases between them. The CDR3 nucleotides are TGTGCCAGCAGTTACCGCGGTACATTAAGCTCCTACAATGAGCAGTTCTTC. Translating it yields CASSYRGTLSSYNEQFF.

This CDR3 reads CASTLVGLYNEQFF. The CDR3 DNA sequence: TGTGCCAGCACCCTGGTTGGATTATACAATGAGCAGTTCTTC. This chain joins TRBV28 and TRBJ2-1; D is unclear. Germline CDR1 is MDHEN and CDR2 is SYDVKM. The CDR3 is 14 amino acids. V dropped 7 bases and J dropped 4 bases, with 14 bases sitting between them.

The J gene is TRBJ2-1, the V gene TRBV27; the match to TRBD2 covers 12 bases. The V gene end was trimmed by 5 bases and the J gene end by 5 bases; junction bases not matched to a gene: 7. This CDR3 comprises 16 residues. The germline V gene has CDR1 MNHEY and CDR2 SMNVEV (reference sequence). The DNA of the CDR3 is TGTGCCAGCAGTCGGCGGACTAGCGGGGTACACAATGAGCAGTTCTTC. This encodes CASSRRTSGVHNEQFF.

This clone was counted a single time. As DNA, the CDR3 is TGTGCCACCAGCAGAGATCGGGGGTCTTCGGCCAAAAACATTCAGTACTTC. It is translated as CATSRDRGSSAKNIQYF. The chain couples TRBV15 to TRBJ2-4; D may be TRBD2 (6 bases). The CDR3 is made up of 17 amino acids. CDR1 and CDR2 from the germline V gene are LNHNV and YYDKDF (reference sequence). Trimming shortened V by 0 bases and J by 1 base, and 13 bases separated the two germline ends.

V gene TRBV18 combines with J gene TRBJ1-2; 7 nucleotides match TRBD1. The CDR3 runs to 14 residues. Germline CDR1 KGHSH, CDR2 LQKENI. With 3 bases clipped from V and 4 bases from J, the junction kept 5 bases outside the gene matches. CDR3 loop: CASSPTRDSYGYTF. The CDR3 nucleotides are TGTGCCAGCTCACCCACCCGGGACAGCTATGGCTACACCTTC.

This clone was seen only a few times. The CDR3 DNA reads TGTGCCACCTCGGGGGACTACAATGAGCAGTTCTTC. This codes for CATSGDYNEQFF. The rearrangement uses TRBV24-1 and TRBJ2-1; D is possibly TRBD2 (6 bases). Germline V gene sequence: CDR1 KGHDR, CDR2 SFDVKD. The CDR3 is 12 residues long. The germline V and J ends were trimmed by 9 bases and 3 bases, with 8 bases remaining between them.

The chain joins TRBV11-1 to TRBJ2-3; TRBD1 agrees at 8 bases. Trimming removed 6 bases from V and 1 base from J; junction bases left unmatched: 0. This CDR3 region has 13 residues. Germline V gene data show CDR1 as SGHAT and CDR2 as FQDESV (reference sequence). The CDR3 here is CASRTGGTDTQYF. DNA of the CDR3: TGTGCCAGCAGGACAGGGGGCACAGATACGCAGTATTTT.

The CDR3 DNA follows: TGTGCCATCAGTGGGGTTGGGAGCAATCAGCCCCAGCATTTT. Translating it yields CAISGVGSNQPQHF. The V and J genes are TRBV10-3 and TRBJ1-5, with D uncertain. CDR3 size: 14 residues. V lost 4 bases to trimming and J lost 1 base, with 8 bases between them. The germline V gene encodes CDR1 ENHRY and CDR2 SYGVKD.

This chain joins TRBV19 and TRBJ2-1; 11 bases fit TRBD2. The CDR3 totals 15 residues. V gave up 1 base and J gave up 9 bases; unmatched junction bases: 5. The V gene's germline CDR1 is LNHDA and CDR2 SQIVND (reference sequence). The DNA of the CDR3 is TGTGCCAGTAGTATAGGCGTAGCGGGGGGGGTTGAGCAGTTCTTC. It encodes CASSIGVAGGVEQFF.

The chain combines TRBV9 with TRBJ1-2; D remains unclear. Deletions cut 3 bases from V and 2 bases from J, with 8 bases between. The CDR3 has 13 residues. Germline CDR1 SGDLS, CDR2 YYNGEE. CDR3 sequence: CASSADGNYGYTF. In DNA, the CDR3 is TGTGCCAGCAGCGCAGACGGGAACTATGGCTACACCTTC.

This clone was seen only once. The chain couples TRBV28 to TRBJ2-2, with 12 bases that match TRBD1. The length of the CDR3 is 16 residues. J was trimmed by 4 bases and V by 3 bases; bases with no gene match: 3. In germline, CDR1 is MDHEN, CDR2 SYDVKM. CDR3 bases: TGTGCCAGCAGTTTTTGGGGACAGGGGGCCACCGGGGAGCTGTTTTTT. This sequence encodes CASSFWGQGATGELFF.

The chain employs TRBV7-9 and TRBJ2-1; TRBD1 matches at 7 bases. This CDR3 spans 15 amino acids. Germline CDR1 SEHNR, CDR2 FQNEAQ (reference sequence). V shed 1 base, J shed 6 bases, and the junction held 6 bases outside the gene matches. The CDR3 nucleotides read TGTGCCAGCAGCTTAGTCCCCGGGACAGTCAATGAGCAGTTCTTC. It translates to CASSLVPGTVNEQFF.

This clone showed up just once. The chain combines TRBV9 with TRBJ1-3; D is uncertain. This CDR3 region has 13 residues. Germline V CDR1 and CDR2: SGDLS, YYNGEE. V lost 3 bases to trimming and J lost 3 bases, with 7 bases between them. The CDR3, as DNA: TGTGCCAGCAGCGGCGACGATGGAAACACCATATATTTT. It codes for CASSGDDGNTIYF.

The rearrangement joins TRBV7-9 to TRBJ2-1, with 9 nucleotides matching TRBD1. V was clipped by 7 bases and J by 4 bases; unmatched bases: 14. This CDR3 comprises 17 residues. In germline, CDR1 is SEHNR, CDR2 FQNEAQ (reference sequence). This chain's CDR3 is CASIEERGTGLYNEQFF. DNA of the CDR3: TGTGCCAGCATCGAAGAAAGGGGGACAGGGTTGTACAATGAGCAGTTCTTC.

The rearrangement uses TRBV2 and TRBJ1-4; D not certain. In germline, CDR1 is SNHLY, CDR2 FYNNEI. V was shortened by 2 bases and J by 2 bases, with 3 bases between the two germline ends. This CDR3 is built from 13 residues. The CDR3 here is CASSEPTNEKLFF. CDR3 nucleotide sequence: TGTGCCAGCAGTGAACCGACTAATGAAAAACTGTTTTTT.